Here is one TCR beta chain with its context. This specimen belongs to a study of cytomegalovirus exposure and HLA in healthy donors. Here immunoSEQ multiplex PCR was the method, and the copy in TCRdb shows in-frame clones only, minus some. Among some 90,000 clones listed, 87% were seen once. Trimming stripped 5 bases from V and 4 bases from J, with 6 bases between. Germline-derived CDR1 and CDR2 are LNHNV and YYDKDF (reference sequence). The CDR3 has 11 residues. Sequences were obtained from PBMCs. The rearrangement links TRBV15 to TRBJ2-7; unclear D gene. The receptor was derived from a woman younger than 45 in good health and CMV-seronegative. The CDR3 here is CATSFNYEQYF. CDR3 in DNA: TGTGCCACCAGCTTCAATTACGAGCAGTACTTC. Supplemented by reference TRBV15 and TRBJ2-7, the full variable domain reads DAMVIQNPRYQVTQFGKPVTLSCSQTLNHNVMYWYQQKSSQAPKLLFHYYDKDFNNEADTPDNFQSRRPNTSFCFLDIRSPGLGDTAMYLCATSFNYEQYFGPGTRLTVT.